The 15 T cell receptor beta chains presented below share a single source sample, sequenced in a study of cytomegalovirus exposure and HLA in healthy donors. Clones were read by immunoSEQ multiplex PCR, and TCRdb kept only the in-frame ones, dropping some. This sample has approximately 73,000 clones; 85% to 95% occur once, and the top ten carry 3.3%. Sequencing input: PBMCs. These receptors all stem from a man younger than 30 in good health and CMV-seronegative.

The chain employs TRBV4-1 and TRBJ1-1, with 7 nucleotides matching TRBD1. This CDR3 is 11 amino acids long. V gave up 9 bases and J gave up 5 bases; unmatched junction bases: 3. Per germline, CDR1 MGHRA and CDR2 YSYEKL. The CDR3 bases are TGCGCCAGTGGCAGGGGGACTGAAGCTTTCTTT. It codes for CASGRGTEAFF.

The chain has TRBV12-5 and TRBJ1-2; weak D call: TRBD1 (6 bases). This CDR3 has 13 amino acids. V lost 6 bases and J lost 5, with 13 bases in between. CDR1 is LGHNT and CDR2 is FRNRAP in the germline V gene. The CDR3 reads CASGLSGEYGYTF. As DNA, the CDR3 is TGTGCTAGTGGACTCTCAGGGGAGTATGGCTACACCTTC.

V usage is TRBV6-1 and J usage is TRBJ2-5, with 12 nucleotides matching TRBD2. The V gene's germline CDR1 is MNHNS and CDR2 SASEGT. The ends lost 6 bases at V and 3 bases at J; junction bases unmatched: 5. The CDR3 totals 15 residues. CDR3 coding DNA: TGTGCCAGCAGCCCGCTAGCGGGGGGGAAAGAGACCCAGTACTTC. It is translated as CASSPLAGGKETQYF.

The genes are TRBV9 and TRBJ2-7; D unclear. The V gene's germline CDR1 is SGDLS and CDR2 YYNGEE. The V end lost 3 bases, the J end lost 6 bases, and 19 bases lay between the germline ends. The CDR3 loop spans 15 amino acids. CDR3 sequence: CASSAQVQFDGEQYF. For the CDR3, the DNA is TGTGCCAGCAGCGCGCAGGTACAGTTCGACGGCGAGCAGTACTTC. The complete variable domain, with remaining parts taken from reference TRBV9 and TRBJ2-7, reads DSGVTQTPKHLITATGQRVTLRCSPRSGDLSVYWYQQSLDQGLQFLIQYYNGEERAKGNILERFSAQQFPDLHSELNLSSLELGDSALYFCASSAQVQFDGEQYFGPGTRLTVT.

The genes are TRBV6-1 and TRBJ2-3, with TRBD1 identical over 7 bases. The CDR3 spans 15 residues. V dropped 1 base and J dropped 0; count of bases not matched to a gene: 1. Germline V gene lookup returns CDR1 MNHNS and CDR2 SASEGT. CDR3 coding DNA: TGTGCCAGCAGTGAAGGGGACAGAAGCACAGATACGCAGTATTTT. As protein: CASSEGDRSTDTQYF.

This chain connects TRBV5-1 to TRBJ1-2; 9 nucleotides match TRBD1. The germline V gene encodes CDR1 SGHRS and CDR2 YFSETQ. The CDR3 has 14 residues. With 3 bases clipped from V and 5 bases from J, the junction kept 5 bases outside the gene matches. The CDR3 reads CASSSPGTGYGYTF. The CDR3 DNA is TGCGCCAGCAGCTCTCCCGGGACAGGGTATGGCTACACCTTC. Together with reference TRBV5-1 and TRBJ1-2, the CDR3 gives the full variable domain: KAGVTQTPRYLIKTRGQQVTLSCSPISGHRSVSWYQQTPGQGLQFLFEYFSETQRNKGNFPGRFSGRQFSNSRSEMNVSTLELGDSALYLCASSSPGTGYGYTFGSGTRLTVV.

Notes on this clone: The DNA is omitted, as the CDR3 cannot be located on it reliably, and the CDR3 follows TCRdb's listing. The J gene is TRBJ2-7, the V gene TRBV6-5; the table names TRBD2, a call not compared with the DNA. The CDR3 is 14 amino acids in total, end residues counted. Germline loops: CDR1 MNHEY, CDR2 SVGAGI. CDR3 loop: CASSSSDSPYEQYF.

As DNA, the CDR3 is TGTGCCAGCAGTCCTGGGGCGGTGTCCTACGAGCAGTACTTC. Translating gives CASSPGAVSYEQYF. The chain uses TRBV6-6 and TRBJ2-7; tentative D call: TRBD1 (5 bases). CDR1 is MNHNY, CDR2 SVGAGI, per germline (reference sequence). The CDR3 runs to 14 residues. V was trimmed by 5 bases and J by 1 base, leaving 12 bases between them.

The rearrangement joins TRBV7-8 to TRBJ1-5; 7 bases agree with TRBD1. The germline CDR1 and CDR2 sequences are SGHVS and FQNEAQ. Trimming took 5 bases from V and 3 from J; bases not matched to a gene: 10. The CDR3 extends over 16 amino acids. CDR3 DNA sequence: TGTGCCAGCAGCCCTCAAGGGACAGCAGTCAATCAGCCCCAGCATTTT. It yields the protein CASSPQGTAVNQPQHF.

CDR3 residues: CASRPSTGILSTQYF. The CDR3 DNA reads TGTGCCAGCAGGCCTTCGACCGGGATTTTGAGTACGCAGTATTTT. This sequence joins TRBV27 and TRBJ2-3; D perhaps matches TRBD2 (5 bases). The CDR3 loop spans 15 amino acids. CDR1 is MNHEY and CDR2 is SMNVEV in the germline V gene (reference sequence). Trimming cost V 6 bases and J 8 bases, with 21 bases left between them.

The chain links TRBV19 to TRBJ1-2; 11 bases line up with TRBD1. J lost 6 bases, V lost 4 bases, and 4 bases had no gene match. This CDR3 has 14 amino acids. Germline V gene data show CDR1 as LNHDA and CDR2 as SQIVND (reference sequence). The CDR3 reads CASSNSDRGHGYTF. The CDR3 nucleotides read TGTGCCAGTAGTAACTCGGACAGGGGGCATGGCTACACCTTC. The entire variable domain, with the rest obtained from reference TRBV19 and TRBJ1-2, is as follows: DGGITQSPKYLFRKEGQNVTLSCEQNLNHDAMYWYRQDPGQGLRLIYYSQIVNDFQKGDIAEGYSVSREKKESFPLTVTSAQKNPTAFYLCASSNSDRGHGYTFGSGTRLTVV.

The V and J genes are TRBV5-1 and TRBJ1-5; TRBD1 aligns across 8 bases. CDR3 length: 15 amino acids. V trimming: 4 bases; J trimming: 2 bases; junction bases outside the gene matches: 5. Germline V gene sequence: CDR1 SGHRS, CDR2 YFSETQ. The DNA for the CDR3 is TGCGCCAGCAGCATAGGGACAGGCCGCAATCAGCCCCAGCATTTT. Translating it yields CASSIGTGRNQPQHF. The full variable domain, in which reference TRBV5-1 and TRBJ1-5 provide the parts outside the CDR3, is KAGVTQTPRYLIKTRGQQVTLSCSPISGHRSVSWYQQTPGQGLQFLFEYFSETQRNKGNFPGRFSGRQFSNSRSEMNVSTLELGDSALYLCASSIGTGRNQPQHFGDGTRLSIL.

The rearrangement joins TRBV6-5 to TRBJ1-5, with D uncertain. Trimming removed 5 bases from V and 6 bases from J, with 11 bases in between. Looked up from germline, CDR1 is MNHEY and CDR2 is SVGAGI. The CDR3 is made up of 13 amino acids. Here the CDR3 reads CASSPTDIQPQHF. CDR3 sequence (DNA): TGTGCCAGCAGTCCTACCGACATTCAGCCCCAGCATTTT.

The CDR3 region is CASGLNDLPGDRGNYYGYTF. In DNA form, the CDR3 reads TGTGCTAGTGGCCTGAATGACTTACCGGGGGACAGGGGAAACTACTATGGCTACACCTTC. V and J are TRBV12-5 and TRBJ1-2, with 10 bases matching TRBD1. This CDR3 has 20 residues. The V gene's germline CDR1 is LGHNT and CDR2 FRNRAP. V lost 6 bases and J lost 3; bases outside the gene matches: 22.

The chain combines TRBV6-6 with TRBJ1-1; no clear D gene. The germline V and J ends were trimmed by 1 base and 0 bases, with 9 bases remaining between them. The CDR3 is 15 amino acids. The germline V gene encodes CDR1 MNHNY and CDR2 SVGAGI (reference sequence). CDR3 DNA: TGTGCCAGCAGTTACTTGGGCCGCATGAACACTGAAGCTTTCTTT. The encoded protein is CASSYLGRMNTEAFF.